This entry lists 16 T cell receptor beta chains sequenced from one sample in a study of blood T cell repertoires in COVID-19. Measured with immunoSEQ multiplex PCR; TCRdb has only the in-frame clones, and not every one. This table has about 62,000 clones, over 75% appearing once. Input material: peripheral blood. Receptors were obtained from a human donor in a cohort sampled during active COVID-19.

This clone was recorded once. The chain combines TRBV29-1 with TRBJ1-1; D not certain. Germline V gives CDR1 SQVTM, CDR2 ANQGSEA. V shed 6 bases and J shed 1 base, with 15 bases lying between them. This CDR3 contains 14 residues. The CDR3 reads CSVGSAGQNTEAFF. The CDR3 DNA is TGCAGCGTCGGATCAGCGGGCCAGAACACTGAAGCTTTCTTT.

The table lists this clone with a count of one. This chain uses TRBV27 with TRBJ2-1; unclear D gene. The CDR3 is 11 amino acids. Trimming removed 5 bases from V and 6 bases from J, with 5 bases in between. Germline V gene lookup returns CDR1 MNHEY and CDR2 SMNVEV (reference sequence). In DNA, the CDR3 is TGTGCCAGCAGTCAATTCAATGAGCAGTTCTTC. Protein sequence: CASSQFNEQFF.

The chain is built from TRBV18 and TRBJ1-5, with unresolved D. Trimming pared 3 bases from V and 3 bases from J, leaving 6 bases between. CDR3 length: 13 residues. Germline CDR1 is KGHSH and CDR2 is LQKENI. The CDR3 DNA reads TGTGCCAGCTCACCGCAGAACAATCAGCCCCAGCATTTT. Its translation: CASSPQNNQPQHF.

The V gene is TRBV6-5, the J gene TRBJ2-7; D may be TRBD1 (6 bases). With 6 bases removed from V and 0 bases from J, the gap between germline ends came to 12 bases. This CDR3 has 14 residues. The germline gives CDR1 MNHEY, CDR2 SVGAGI. CDR3 sequence (DNA): TGTGCCAGCAGGGACAGCCTTGGCTCCTACGAGCAGTACTTC. It codes for CASRDSLGSYEQYF.

As for this clone: Other DNA sequences within the sample encode an identical CDR3. The chain links TRBV27 to TRBJ2-7, with D unresolved. V shed 2 bases and J shed 3 bases, with 8 bases lying between them. Germline V gene lookup returns CDR1 MNHEY and CDR2 SMNVEV (reference sequence). The CDR3 length is 13 residues. CDR3 DNA sequence: TGTGCCAGCAGTTTAAATCCCCTCTACGAGCAGTACTTC. Translating it yields CASSLNPLYEQYF.

This clone turned up a few times. V gene TRBV27 combines with J gene TRBJ2-7; 7 bases are a match to TRBD1. V trimming: 6 bases; J trimming: 2 bases; junction bases outside the gene matches: 4. Germline CDR1 MNHEY, CDR2 SMNVEV (reference sequence). CDR3 length: 13 residues. In nucleotides, the CDR3 is TGTGCCAGCAGCTACACAGGGGCCTACGAGCAGTACTTC. Translating it yields CASSYTGAYEQYF.

V and J are TRBV2 and TRBJ2-3, with no clear D. V lost 8 bases, J lost 0 bases, and 15 bases lay in between. CDR1 is SNHLY and CDR2 is FYNNEI in the germline V gene. CDR3 length: 15 amino acids. The CDR3 DNA reads TGTGCCAGCCTATCATACGGCGGTAGCACAGATACGCAGTATTTT. It yields the protein CASLSYGGSTDTQYF.

The chain joins TRBV7-6 to TRBJ1-3; 7 positions match TRBD1. Trimming at V came to 1 base and at J to 3 bases, leaving 3 bases not matched to a gene. The CDR3 sequence is 15 residues long. From germline, CDR1 is SGHVS and CDR2 FNYEAQ. This CDR3 reads CASSLEQGSGNTIYF. As DNA, the CDR3 is TGTGCCAGCAGCTTAGAACAGGGGAGTGGAAACACCATATATTTT.

In this sample, this clone turned up once. The chain carries TRBV27 and TRBJ2-7; 8 positions match TRBD2. Germline values: CDR1 MNHEY, CDR2 SMNVEV (reference sequence). Trimming removed 3 bases from V and 2 bases from J; junction bases left unmatched: 9. This CDR3 spans 16 amino acids. The CDR3: CASSLGRAGAPYEQYF. The DNA of the CDR3 is TGTGCCAGCAGTTTGGGTCGAGCGGGAGCCCCCTACGAGCAGTACTTC.

This chain links TRBV18 with TRBJ2-7; 11 nucleotides agree with TRBD1. CDR3 length: 14 residues. The germline V gene encodes CDR1 KGHSH and CDR2 LQKENI. J lost 6 bases, V lost 3 bases, and 4 bases had no gene match. CDR3 residues: CASSPGQGAGEQYF. CDR3 DNA: TGTGCCAGCTCACCCGGACAGGGGGCTGGCGAGCAGTACTTC.

The V and J genes are TRBV5-1 and TRBJ2-5; the D is unclear. CDR3 size: 11 residues. Germline lookup yields CDR1 SGHRS and CDR2 YFSETQ. V was clipped by 4 bases and J by 3 bases, with 4 bases between them. This CDR3 is CASSTEETQYF. In DNA form, the CDR3 reads TGCGCCAGCAGCACGGAAGAGACCCAGTACTTC. Filled out from reference TRBV5-1 and TRBJ2-5, the complete variable domain reads KAGVTQTPRYLIKTRGQQVTLSCSPISGHRSVSWYQQTPGQGLQFLFEYFSETQRNKGNFPGRFSGRQFSNSRSEMNVSTLELGDSALYLCASSTEETQYFGPGTRLLVL.

The chain has TRBV30 and TRBJ1-3; D uncertain. The CDR3 runs to 14 residues. V was cut by 3 bases and J by 0 bases, with 9 bases left in between. In germline, CDR1 is GTSNPN, CDR2 SVGIG (reference sequence). CDR3 nucleotide sequence: TGTGCCTGGAGAAATTCTGTCTCTGGAAACACCATATATTTT. This codes for CAWRNSVSGNTIYF.

The rearrangement joins TRBV14 to TRBJ2-3, with a tentative D call TRBD1 (7 bases). The germline V gene encodes CDR1 SGHDN and CDR2 FVKESK. Trimming left V 4 bases short and J 9 bases short, with 20 bases between. This CDR3 has 15 amino acids. The CDR3 nucleotides read TGTGCCAGCAGCCCCTCTTGGGGGGACAGCCCCACGCAGTATTTT. This gives the protein CASSPSWGDSPTQYF. Full variable domain (outside the CDR3, taken from reference TRBV14 and TRBJ2-3): EAGVTQFPSHSVIEKGQTVTLRCDPISGHDNLYWYRRVMGKEIKFLLHFVKESKQDESGMPNNRFLAERTGGTYSTLKVQPAELEDSGVYFCASSPSWGDSPTQYFGPGTRLTVL.

There are a few counts of this clone. This chain joins TRBV28 and TRBJ2-7; weak D call: TRBD2 (6 bases). The length of the CDR3 is 15 residues. V gave up 4 bases and J gave up 2 bases, with 15 bases separating them. Germline V lookup: CDR1 MDHEN, CDR2 SYDVKM. The CDR3 sequence: CASSYPSGLTYEQYF. CDR3 DNA sequence: TGTGCCAGCAGTTATCCATCGGGACTTACCTACGAGCAGTACTTC.

The chain recombines TRBV24-1 with TRBJ1-1; 7 positions match TRBD1. The CDR3 sequence is 15 residues long. The germline CDR1 and CDR2 sequences are KGHDR and SFDVKD. J lost 1 base, V lost 5 bases, and 6 bases had no gene match. This CDR3 reads CATSGQGEKNTEAFF. DNA for the CDR3: TGTGCCACCAGTGGACAGGGCGAGAAGAACACTGAAGCTTTCTTT.

This sequence joins TRBV7-8 and TRBJ2-7, with TRBD2 identical over 7 bases. CDR3 size: 20 residues. In germline, CDR1 is SGHVS, CDR2 FQNEAQ. V lost 5 bases and J lost 3; bases outside the gene matches: 25. The CDR3 region is CASSIPREASGLLEDYEQYF. The CDR3 DNA sequence: TGTGCCAGCAGCATACCCCGGGAGGCTAGCGGTCTGCTAGAGGACTACGAGCAGTACTTC.